The 21 T cell receptor beta chains below were found in one sample sequenced in a study of long-term antiretroviral therapy in people with HIV. Running of the v3.0 immunoSEQ assay took place at survey level. The method was immunoSEQ multiplex PCR; TCRdb's version includes in-frame clones alone and lacks a portion of them. The sample records about 34,000 clones, 83% being singletons. This specimen consisted of unsorted PBMCs, obtained 0.4 years before starting antiretroviral therapy. These receptors all stem from a man aged 18 to 29 with HIV.

The chain joins TRBV7-8 to TRBJ2-1; the D gene is possibly TRBD2 (5 bases). CDR3 length: 15 residues. The germline gives CDR1 SGHVS, CDR2 FQNEAQ. V was cut by 5 bases and J by 6 bases, with 17 bases left in between. This CDR3 reads CASSPGFFMGNEQFF. The CDR3 DNA is TGTGCCAGCAGCCCGGGATTTTTTATGGGCAATGAGCAGTTCTTC.

This clone was detected only once. The V gene is TRBV7-6, the J gene TRBJ1-3, with no clear D. CDR3 length equals 15 residues. Trimming removed 1 base at V and 1 base at J, with 8 bases between. Germline CDR1 reads SGHVS; CDR2 reads FNYEAQ. This CDR3 reads CASSLGGGSGNTIYF. CDR3 in DNA: TGTGCCAGCAGCTTAGGCGGCGGTTCTGGAAACACCATATATTTT.

The chain is built from TRBV12-5 and TRBJ2-3; D uncertain. Trimming removed 6 bases at V and 5 bases at J, with 3 bases between. This CDR3 has 10 residues. The V gene's germline CDR1 is LGHNT and CDR2 FRNRAP. In nucleotides, the CDR3 is TGTGCTAGTGGGGGAGATACGCAGTATTTT. This translates into CASGGDTQYF.

V usage is TRBV14 and J usage is TRBJ2-1; possible D gene TRBD2, 6 bases. This CDR3 contains 13 residues. Germline CDR1 and CDR2: SGHDN and FVKESK. The V end was cut by 1 base, the J end by 9 bases, with 10 bases between. This CDR3 reads CASSQGRVIEQFF. The CDR3 DNA reads as TGTGCCAGCAGCCAAGGGAGGGTCATTGAGCAGTTCTTC.

The genes are TRBV6-5 and TRBJ2-2; possibly TRBD1 or TRBD2 for D (5 bases each). The ends were cut back, 2 bases at V and 0 bases at J, with 7 bases in the middle. CDR1 is MNHEY and CDR2 is SVGAGI in the germline V gene. This CDR3 comprises 15 residues. CDR3 nucleotide sequence: TGTGCCAGCAGTTACGGGACGGCGAACACCGGGGAGCTGTTTTTT. This codes for CASSYGTANTGELFF.

The chain has TRBV7-2 and TRBJ2-7; D unclear. The V gene's germline CDR1 is SGHTA and CDR2 FQGNSA. This CDR3 region has 11 residues. Between the trimmed V and J ends, which lost 4 bases and 3 bases, there was a span of 4 bases. The CDR3: CASSSHYEQYF. CDR3 coding DNA: TGTGCCAGCAGCTCCCACTACGAGCAGTACTTC.

The V and J genes are TRBV28 and TRBJ2-7, with D maybe TRBD2 (5 bases). The CDR3 spans 13 residues. Trimming stripped 10 bases from V and 0 bases from J, with 13 bases between. The germline V gene encodes CDR1 MDHEN and CDR2 SYDVKM. DNA for the CDR3: TGTGCCACCTTGGACTGGTCCTCCTACGAGCAGTACTTC. As protein: CATLDWSSYEQYF.

The chain is built from TRBV9 and TRBJ2-2; D perhaps matches TRBD2 (6 bases). This CDR3 region has 15 residues. Germline CDR1 is SGDLS and CDR2 is YYNGEE. Trimming took 2 bases from V and 3 from J, leaving 11 bases between them. The CDR3 protein is CASSVTAGYTGELFF. The CDR3 region has the DNA TGTGCCAGCAGCGTCACGGCGGGATACACCGGGGAGCTGTTTTTT.

The chain joins TRBV9 to TRBJ1-2, with TRBD1 identical over 8 bases. The V and J ends lost 6 bases and 7 bases, in that order; junction bases with no gene match: 5. This CDR3 is built from 12 residues. The germline V gene encodes CDR1 SGDLS and CDR2 YYNGEE. Here the CDR3 reads CASTKQGVGYTF. For the CDR3, the DNA is TGTGCCAGCACAAAACAGGGGGTTGGCTACACCTTC.

The chain carries TRBV6-1 and TRBJ1-2; D gene uncertain. V lost 4 bases and J lost 4, with 16 bases in between. This CDR3 contains 15 residues. Germline V gene data show CDR1 as MNHNS and CDR2 as SASEGT. The CDR3 here is CASSGSTAAGYGYTF. CDR3 sequence (DNA): TGTGCCAGCAGTGGTAGTACAGCGGCGGGCTATGGCTACACCTTC.

The chain uses TRBV5-8 and TRBJ1-2; a weak D match, TRBD1 (5 bases). With 2 bases removed from V and 6 bases from J, the gap between germline ends came to 17 bases. Germline-derived CDR1 and CDR2 are SGHTS and YDEGEE. CDR3 length equals 15 residues. CDR3 in DNA: TGTGCCAGCAGCTTTACCCAGGGTCAATCCGATGGCTACACCTTC. Amino acid sequence: CASSFTQGQSDGYTF.

The chain uses TRBV28 and TRBJ2-7, with no clear D. V shed 6 bases and J shed 3 bases, with 9 bases lying between them. The germline CDR1 and CDR2 sequences are MDHEN and SYDVKM. CDR3 length equals 12 residues. The CDR3 is CASRTVNYEQYF. The CDR3 DNA sequence: TGTGCCAGCAGAACAGTTAACTACGAGCAGTACTTC.

The CDR3 region has the DNA TGTGCCAGCAGCTTCTCAACTGCAGGGGGGGAAAAACTGTTTTTT. This codes for CASSFSTAGGEKLFF. The gene calls are TRBV5-6 and TRBJ1-4, with 7 positions matching TRBD1. V gave up 2 bases and J gave up 8 bases; unmatched junction bases: 9. The CDR3 is 15 amino acids. Germline-derived CDR1 and CDR2 are SGHDT and YYEEEE. The complete variable domain, with remaining parts taken from reference TRBV5-6 and TRBJ1-4, reads DAGVTQSPTHLIKTRGQQVTLRCSPKSGHDTVSWYQQALGQGPQFIFQYYEEEERQRGNFPDRFSGHQFPNYSSELNVNALLLGDSALYLCASSFSTAGGEKLFFGSGTQLSVL.

V usage is TRBV12-5 and J usage is TRBJ1-1, with 10 bases matching TRBD1. Germline assignment: CDR1 LGHNT and CDR2 FRNRAP. After removal of 5 bases from V and 3 bases from J, the junction contained 6 bases not matched to a gene. This CDR3 region has 15 residues. CDR3 coding DNA: TGTGCTAGTGGTAGGTACGACAGGGGGCACACTGAAGCTTTCTTT. Translated, it gives CASGRYDRGHTEAFF.

Only one count was recorded for this clone. The rearrangement joins TRBV9 to TRBJ1-2; TRBD1 agrees at 9 bases. CDR1 is SGDLS, CDR2 YYNGEE, per germline. CDR3 length: 15 amino acids. Trimming took 3 bases from V and 3 from J; bases not matched to a gene: 6. The DNA of the CDR3 is TGTGCCAGCAGCGCTAGGACAGGGGACTACTATGGCTACACCTTC. Translation gives CASSARTGDYYGYTF.

The J gene is TRBJ1-1, the V gene TRBV29-1; D may be TRBD1 (6 bases). Germline V gene lookup returns CDR1 SQVTM and CDR2 ANQGSEA. V was pared by 6 bases and J by 5 bases, with 22 bases between. This CDR3 has 15 amino acids. CDR3 sequence: CSVFGSERGGTEAFF. The CDR3 DNA is TGCAGCGTATTTGGGTCCGAGAGAGGGGGGACTGAAGCTTTCTTT.

The J gene is TRBJ2-7, the V gene TRBV7-9, with TRBD2 matching over 8 bases. Trimming at V came to 1 base and at J to 3 bases, leaving 2 bases not matched to a gene. Looked up from germline, CDR1 is SEHNR and CDR2 is FQNEAQ (reference sequence). This CDR3 has 14 residues. For the CDR3, the DNA is TGTGCCAGCAGCTTAGGGGGGACTAGCTACGAGCAGTACTTC. This codes for CASSLGGTSYEQYF. The variable domain in full, with the rest retrieved from reference TRBV7-9 and TRBJ2-7, is DTGVSQNPRHKITKRGQNVTFRCDPISEHNRLYWYRQTLGQGPEFLTYFQNEAQLEKSRLLSDRFSAERPKGSFSTLEIQRTEQGDSAMYLCASSLGGTSYEQYFGPGTRLTVT.

V is TRBV15 and J is TRBJ1-2; 11 positions match TRBD1. CDR3 size: 16 residues. With V trimmed by 11 bases and J by 0 bases, 11 bases remained unmatched. The V gene's germline CDR1 is LNHNV and CDR2 YYDKDF (reference sequence). The CDR3 sequence is CASKARTGGPNYGYTF. The CDR3, as DNA: TGTGCCTCTAAAGCTAGGACAGGGGGCCCTAACTATGGCTACACCTTC.

This clone was counted between two and nine times. The V call is TRBV7-2, the J call TRBJ2-2; no definite D call. V was clipped by 3 bases and J by 0 bases, with 8 bases between them. Germline loops: CDR1 SGHTA, CDR2 FQGNSA. The CDR3 extends over 15 amino acids. The CDR3 sequence: CASSFQASNTGELFF. As DNA, the CDR3 is TGTGCCAGCAGCTTTCAAGCATCGAACACCGGGGAGCTGTTTTTT.

V usage is TRBV10-3 and J usage is TRBJ2-1; D might be TRBD1 or TRBD2, each matching 5 bases. The germline V gene encodes CDR1 ENHRY and CDR2 SYGVKD. This CDR3 region has 12 residues. V lost 6 bases and J 5 bases, leaving 8 bases between the germline ends. CDR3 sequence reads: CAIRGPNNEQFF. As DNA, the CDR3 is TGTGCCATCAGGGGACCTAACAATGAGCAGTTCTTC.

This clone was seen a single time. The V call is TRBV5-1, the J call TRBJ2-7, with TRBD1 identical over 8 bases. CDR3 size: 14 residues. Germline V CDR1 and CDR2: SGHRS, YFSETQ. Trimming at V came to 5 bases and at J to 2 bases, leaving 6 bases not matched to a gene. CDR3: CASRAQGATYEQYF. The CDR3 nucleotides read TGCGCCAGCAGAGCTCAGGGGGCCACCTACGAGCAGTACTTC.